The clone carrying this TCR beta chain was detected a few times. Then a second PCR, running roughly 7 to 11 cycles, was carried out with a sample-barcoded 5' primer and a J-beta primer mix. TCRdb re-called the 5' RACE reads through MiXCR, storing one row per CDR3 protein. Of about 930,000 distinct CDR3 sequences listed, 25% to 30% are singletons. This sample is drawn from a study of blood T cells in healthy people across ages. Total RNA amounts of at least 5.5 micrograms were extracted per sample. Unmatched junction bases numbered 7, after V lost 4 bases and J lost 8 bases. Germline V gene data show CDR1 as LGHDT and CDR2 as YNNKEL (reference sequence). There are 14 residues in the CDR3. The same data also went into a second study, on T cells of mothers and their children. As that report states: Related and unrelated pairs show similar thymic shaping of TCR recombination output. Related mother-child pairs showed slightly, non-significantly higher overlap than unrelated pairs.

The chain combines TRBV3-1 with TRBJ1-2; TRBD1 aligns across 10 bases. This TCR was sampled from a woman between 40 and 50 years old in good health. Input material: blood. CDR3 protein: CASSPDRGPRGYTF. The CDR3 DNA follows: TGTGCCAGCAGCCCAGACAGGGGGCCGAGGGGCTACACCTTC.